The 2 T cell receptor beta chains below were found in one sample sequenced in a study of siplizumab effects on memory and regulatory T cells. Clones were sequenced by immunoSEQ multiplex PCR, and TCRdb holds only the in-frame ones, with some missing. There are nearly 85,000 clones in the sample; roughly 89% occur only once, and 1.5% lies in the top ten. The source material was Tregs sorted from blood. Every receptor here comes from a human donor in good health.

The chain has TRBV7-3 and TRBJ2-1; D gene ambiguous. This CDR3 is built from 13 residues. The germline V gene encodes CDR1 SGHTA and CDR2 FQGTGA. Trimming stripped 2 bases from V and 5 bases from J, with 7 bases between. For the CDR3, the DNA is TGTGCCAGCAGCTTAGCTGGGAACAATGAGCAGTTCTTC. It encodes CASSLAGNNEQFF.

Here the CDR3 reads CASSPVRGPAYTF. The CDR3 nucleotides read TGTGCCAGCTCACCCGTAAGGGGGCCTGCCTACACCTTC. This chain connects TRBV18 to TRBJ1-2; TRBD1 matches at 7 bases. The CDR3 runs 13 residues. After removal of 3 bases from V and 10 bases from J, the junction contained 8 bases not matched to a gene. Germline-derived CDR1 and CDR2 are KGHSH and LQKENI.